This TCR beta chain was obtained from a study of early T cells in non-severe SARS-CoV-2 infection. Across the whole study: Investigators sequenced bulk RNA drawn from unsorted whole blood, and chains remained unpaired.

Tagging with unique molecular identifiers was applied to individual cDNA molecules. TCRdb independently ran MiXCR on the 5' RACE reads; one entry per CDR3 protein. The table includes some 45,000 distinct CDR3 sequences, less than 10% detected once. About this clonotype: As yet, its antigen is unknown.

The CDR3 loop spans 16 amino acids. V was clipped by 5 bases and J by 2 bases; unmatched bases: 5. Germline V gives CDR1 MNHEY, CDR2 SVGAGI. Points from the study as a whole: Clonotype matching in VDJdb favored anti-spike CD8 responses and did not capture private and CD4 specificities.

This sequence joins TRBV6-5 and TRBJ2-1; 11 bases align to TRBD2. This specimen was whole blood, taken at baseline. This TCR was recovered from an adult who was a healthcare worker with PCR-confirmed SARS-CoV-2 infection or an uninfected control (not recorded which). The CDR3 bases are TGTGCCAGCAGTACCACTAGCGGGGGACCCTACAATGAGCAGTTCTTC. Its protein product is CASSTTSGGPYNEQFF.